This is a list of T cell receptor delta chains from one sample in a study of Vδ1+ human thymocytes. TCRdb re-identified clones in the multiplex PCR reads via CATT. Altogether 23,000 or so delta-chain clones are present, under 8.5% being singletons, with the ten largest covering about 1%. The sequencing sample was made of Vdelta1+ gamma-delta thymocytes from the thymus. These receptors originate from a girl under three years old who had congenital heart surgery. CDR3s include the opening cysteine and the closing phenylalanine or tryptophan. Fields, in order: V gene, D gene, clone size, J gene, CDR3 protein, CDR3 DNA. The D gene is left open where the match is weak. Clone size appears in some rows only: once, few, many, or a class for an expanded clone.

TRDV1	TRDD3	few	TRDJ1	CALGVGGGYADKLIF	TGTGCTCTTGGGGTTGGAGGGGGATACGCCGATAAACTCATCTTT
TRDV1	TRDD3	.	TRDJ1	CALTVPTSTGGYREADKLIF	TGTGCTCTTACTGTTCCTACTTCCACTGGGGGATACCGGGAGGCCGATAAACTCATCTTT
TRDV1	TRDD3	few	TRDJ1	CALGDPLRTGGPNTDKLIF	TGTGCTCTTGGGGATCCTCTCCGTACTGGGGGACCCAACACCGATAAACTCATCTTT
TRDV1	TRDD2	.	TRDJ1	CALGELSFLYGVGRVLIF	TGTGCTCTTGGGGAACTATCCTTCCTATACGGGGTGGGACGAGTGCTCATCTTT
TRDV1	TRDD3	few	TRDJ1	CALGVTLVLGDSNDYKLIF	TGTGCTCTTGGGGTTACCCTCGTGCTGGGGGATTCCAACGATTATAAACTCATCTTT
TRDV1	TRDD3	.	TRDJ1	CALAVEYWGIADKLIF	TGTGCTCTCGCGGTAGAGTACTGGGGGATAGCCGATAAACTCATCTTT
TRDV1	TRDD3	few	TRDJ1	CALGELPGGPPLNWGYKLIF	TGTGCTCTTGGGGAACTCCCCGGAGGACCTCCCCTTAACTGGGGCTATAAACTCATCTTT
TRDV1	TRDD3	few	TRDJ1	CALGESNNLGDMTTDKLIF	TGTGCTCTTGGGGAATCTAACAATCTGGGGGATATGACGACCGATAAACTCATCTTT
TRDV1	.	.	TRDJ1	CALGEPSLRWFRLIF	TGTGCTCTTGGGGAACCGAGCCTTCGTTGGTTCAGGCTCATCTTT
TRDV1	TRDD3	.	TRDJ1	CALGDIPHWGIRGTDKLIF	TGTGCTCTTGGGGATATTCCCCACTGGGGGATACGGGGCACCGATAAACTCATCTTT
TRDV1	TRDD3	.	TRDJ1	CALGGLGGLYLSKLIF	TGTGCTCTTGGGGGACTTGGGGGACTATATCTTTCCAAACTCATCTTT
TRDV1	.	.	TRDJ1	CALGEPVFSSTPRMGTDKLIF	TGTGCTCTTGGGGAACCGGTGTTCTCATCGACCCCGCGTATGGGCACCGATAAACTCATCTTT
TRDV2	TRDD3	medium-sized	TRDJ1	CACDILQAPLLGDMADKLIF	TGTGCCTGTGATATACTACAAGCACCGCTACTGGGGGATATGGCCGATAAACTCATCTTT
TRDV1	TRDD2	.	TRDJ1	CALGAPSYHNTDKLIF	TGTGCTCTTGGGGCACCTTCCTACCATAACACCGATAAACTCATCTTT
TRDV1	TRDD3	few	TRDJ1	CALGDALSAPYWGIPGDYTDKLIF	TGTGCTCTTGGGGACGCCCTCTCGGCTCCGTACTGGGGGATCCCCGGTGATTACACCGATAAACTCATCTTT
TRDV1	TRDD3	few	TRDJ1	CALGELVRYWGIPYTDKLIF	TGTGCTCTTGGGGAACTTGTTAGGTACTGGGGGATACCCTACACTGATAAACTCATCTTT
TRDV1	.	.	TRDJ1	CALGELPPAQGDASKKLIF	TGTGCTCTTGGGGAACTACCCCCTGCACAGGGGGACGCTAGCAAAAAACTCATCTTT
TRDV1	TRDD3	.	TRDJ1	CALGDRHRFWGTRADKLIF	TGTGCTCTTGGGGACCGACACCGTTTTTGGGGGACTCGGGCGGATAAACTCATCTTT
TRDV1	TRDD3	.	TRDJ1	CALVSSRPLGDTGADKLIF	TGTGCTCTTGTAAGTTCGAGACCACTGGGGGATACGGGGGCTGATAAACTCATCTTT
TRDV1	TRDD3	.	TRDJ1	CALGELESYWGILGKLIF	TGTGCTCTTGGGGAACTCGAATCCTACTGGGGGATACTGGGAAAACTCATCTTT
TRDV1	TRDD3	.	TRDJ1	CALGEGGRGLGDSRTDKLIF	TGTGCTCTTGGGGAAGGCGGGCGCGGGCTGGGGGATAGCAGGACCGATAAACTCATCTTT
TRDV1	.	.	TRDJ1	CALGELPTYSYGGHKLIF	TGTGCTCTTGGGGAACTTCCTACCTACTCCTACGGGGGCCATAAACTCATCTTT
TRDV1	TRDD3	.	TRDJ1	CALGERILRGDTLDGGLIF	TGTGCTCTTGGGGAACGTATCCTACGGGGGGATACGTTAGATGGTGGACTCATCTTT
TRDV1	.	few	TRDJ1	CALGELGLRRDKLIF	TGTGCTCTTGGGGAACTTGGCCTCCGGAGGGATAAACTCATCTTT
TRDV1	TRDD3	.	TRDJ1	CALGDPIPLGDLPYTDKLIF	TGTGCTCTTGGGGATCCTATTCCTTTGGGGGATCTACCCTACACCGATAAACTCATCTTT
TRDV3	.	.	TRDJ1	CAPWGGNKLIF	TGTGCCCCCTGGGGTGGGAATAAACTCATCTTT
TRDV1	TRDD3	few	TRDJ1	CALGEWVRPHWGIRESPDKLIF	TGTGCTCTTGGGGAATGGGTGCGCCCGCACTGGGGGATACGGGAATCTCCCGATAAACTCATCTTT
TRDV1	.	few	TRDJ1	CALGPPRGDNGQADKLIF	TGTGCTCTTGGGCCCCCGAGGGGTGATAATGGTCAGGCCGATAAACTCATCTTT
TRDV1	TRDD3	few	TRDJ2	CALGEVVAAHWGINALTAQLFF	TGTGCTCTTGGGGAAGTGGTCGCCGCCCACTGGGGGATAAATGCTTTGACAGCACAACTCTTCTTT
TRDV1	.	few	TRDJ1	CALDRGRILNDKLIF	TGTGCTCTTGATCGAGGTCGGATATTAAACGATAAACTCATCTTT
TRDV1	.	few	TRDJ1	CALGDSAFRGGRSTDKLIF	TGTGCTCTTGGGGACTCCGCCTTCCGCGGGGGACGCTCCACCGATAAACTCATCTTT
TRDV1	.	.	TRDJ1	CALGELLGSYRTDKLIF	TGTGCTCTTGGGGAACTCCTGGGGTCCTATCGCACCGATAAACTCATCTTT
TRDV1	TRDD3	few	TRDJ1	CALGGPQRRFKSHTGDYTDKLIF	TGTGCTCTTGGGGGACCCCAACGTCGCTTCAAGAGTCATACTGGGGATTACACCGATAAACTCATCTTT
TRDV2	TRDD3	few	TRDJ3	CACDTGGYRTWDTRQMFF	TGTGCCTGTGACACTGGGGGATACAGGACCTGGGACACCCGACAGATGTTTTTC
TRDV1	TRDD3	few	TRDJ1	CALGEGGPNPLYWGIDTDKLIF	TGTGCTCTTGGGGAAGGGGGCCCCAACCCTCTATACTGGGGGATAGATACCGATAAACTCATCTTT
TRDV1	.	few	TRDJ1	CALGELADLRELGTDKLIF	TGTGCTCTTGGGGAACTAGCAGACCTAAGGGAACTGGGTACCGATAAACTCATCTTT
TRDV1	.	.	TRDJ1	CALGEPSYDLGYGCRTDKLIF	TGTGCTCTTGGGGAGCCTTCCTACGATCTGGGATACGGGTGTCGCACCGATAAACTCATCTTT
TRDV1	TRDD3	.	TRDJ1	CALGEIPRGWGMRRLIF	TGTGCTCTTGGGGAAATTCCTCGTGGCTGGGGGATGAGGAGACTCATCTTT
TRDV1	.	few	TRDJ1	CALGELPLLPSSGANTDKLIF	TGTGCTCTTGGGGAACTGCCCCTACTTCCCTCTTCGGGGGCTAACACCGATAAACTCATCTTT
TRDV2	.	few	TRDJ1	CACDKGRWYTDKLIF	TGTGCCTGTGACAAGGGACGGTGGTACACCGATAAACTCATCTTT